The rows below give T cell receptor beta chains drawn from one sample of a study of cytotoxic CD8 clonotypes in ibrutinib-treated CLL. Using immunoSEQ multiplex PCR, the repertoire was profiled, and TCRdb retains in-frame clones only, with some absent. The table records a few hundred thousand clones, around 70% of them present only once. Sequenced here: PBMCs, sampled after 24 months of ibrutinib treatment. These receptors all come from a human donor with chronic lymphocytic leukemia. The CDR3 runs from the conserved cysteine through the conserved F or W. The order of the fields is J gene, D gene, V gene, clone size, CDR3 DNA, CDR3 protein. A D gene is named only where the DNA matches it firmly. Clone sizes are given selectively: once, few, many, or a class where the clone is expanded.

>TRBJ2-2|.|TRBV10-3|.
TGTGCCATCAGTGGTGGCAGGTCGAACGCCGGGGAGCTGTTTTTT
CAISGGRSNAGELFF
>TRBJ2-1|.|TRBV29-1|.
TGCAGCGGCGGGACTGATGAGCAGTTCTTC
CSGGTDEQFF
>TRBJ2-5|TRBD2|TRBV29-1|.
TGCAGCGTTGAGTTAGCGGGAGTGGGGGAGACCCAGTACTTC
CSVELAGVGETQYF
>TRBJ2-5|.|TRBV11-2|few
TGTGCCAGCAGCTTTCTACAGGGTTCCGAGACCCAGTACTTC
CASSFLQGSETQYF
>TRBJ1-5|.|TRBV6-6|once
TGTGCCAGCTCCCCCCCGGGACGTCTGAATCAGCCCCAGCATTTT
CASSPPGRLNQPQHF
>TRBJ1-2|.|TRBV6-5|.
TGTGCCAGCAGAAACAGGGTTGGCTACACCTTC
CASRNRVGYTF
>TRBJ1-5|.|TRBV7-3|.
TGTGCCAGCAGCTTATATCCAGGGGCGAACCAGCCCCAGCATTTT
CASSLYPGANQPQHF
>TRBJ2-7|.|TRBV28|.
TGTGCCAGCAGGTCGCAGTACTTC
CASRSQYF
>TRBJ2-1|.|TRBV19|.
TGTGCCAGTAGTATGCGGTCACGAGCAGGTGAGCAGTTCTTC
CASSMRSRAGEQFF
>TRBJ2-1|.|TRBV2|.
TGTGCCAGCAGTGTTTTGGACTCAACCTCCTACAATGAGCAGTTCTTC
CASSVLDSTSYNEQFF
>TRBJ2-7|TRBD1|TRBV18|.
TGTGCCAGCTCGGACGGACAGGGAGACTACGAGCAGTACTTC
CASSDGQGDYEQYF
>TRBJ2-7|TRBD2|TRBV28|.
TGTGCCAGCAGTCGAACCGGGGGGGGCTACGAGCAGTACTTC
CASSRTGGGYEQYF
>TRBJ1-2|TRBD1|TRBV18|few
TGTGCCAGCTCGCATCGGGACAGGGGTATCTCTGGCTACACCTTC
CASSHRDRGISGYTF
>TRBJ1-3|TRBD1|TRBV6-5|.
TGTGCCTCCCACAGGGGTACGGGAAACACCATATATTTT
CASHRGTGNTIYF
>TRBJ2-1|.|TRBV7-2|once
TGTGCCAGCAGCTTAGCCATCCTTGGGGGCAATGAGCAGTTCTTC
CASSLAILGGNEQFF
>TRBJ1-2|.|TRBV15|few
TGTGCCACCAGCAGTACTGTTCGGGGGTCCAAAATGTTAGGCTACACCTTC
CATSSTVRGSKMLGYTF